This T cell receptor (beta chain) is drawn from a study of beta chain features in type 1 diabetes. As every portion of the isolated RNA was reverse transcribed, the sequencing read expressed TCRB transcripts. Using immunoSEQ multiplex PCR, the repertoire was profiled, and TCRdb retains in-frame clones only, with some absent. The sample has 630,000 or so clones, more than 12% seen once; the top ten hold 0.035% to 0.045%. Germline CDR1 is MDHEN and CDR2 is SYDVKM. The CDR3 covers 14 residues. Trimming took off 0 bases at V and 1 base at J, with 6 bases between the two ends. Study-wide findings and caveats: People with Type 1 diabetes carried modestly yet significantly shorter TCRB CDR3s in all four CD4+ subsets.

There are a few counts of this clone. Its antigen is not known. V gene TRBV28 combines with J gene TRBJ2-5; D possibly corresponds to TRBD1 (6 bases). The TCR sequence derives from a man in his late teens or twenties with type 1 diabetes. The sample comprised naive CD4+ T cells from blood. DNA for the CDR3: TGTGCCAGCAGTTTATGGGACAGCCAAGAGACCCAGTACTTC. Its translation is CASSLWDSQETQYF.